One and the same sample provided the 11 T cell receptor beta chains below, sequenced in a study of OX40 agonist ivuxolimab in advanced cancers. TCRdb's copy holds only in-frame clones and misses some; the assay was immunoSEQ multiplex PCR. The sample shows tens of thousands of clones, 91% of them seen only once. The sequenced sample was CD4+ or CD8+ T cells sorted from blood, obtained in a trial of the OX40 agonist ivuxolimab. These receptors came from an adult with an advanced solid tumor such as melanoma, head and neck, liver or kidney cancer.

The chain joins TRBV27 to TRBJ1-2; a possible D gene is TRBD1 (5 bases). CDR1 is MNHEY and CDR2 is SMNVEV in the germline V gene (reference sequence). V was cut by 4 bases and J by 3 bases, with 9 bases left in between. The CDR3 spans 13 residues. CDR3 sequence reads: CASSSVRDYGYTF. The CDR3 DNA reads TGTGCCAGCAGTTCGGTCAGGGACTATGGCTACACCTTC.

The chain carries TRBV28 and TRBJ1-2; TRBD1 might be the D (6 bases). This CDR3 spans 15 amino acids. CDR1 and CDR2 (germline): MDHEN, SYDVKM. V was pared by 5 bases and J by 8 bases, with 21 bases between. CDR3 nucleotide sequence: TGTGCCAGCAGTCTTCTCTCCGGGACATCAGGGGGCTACACCTTC. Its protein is CASSLLSGTSGGYTF.

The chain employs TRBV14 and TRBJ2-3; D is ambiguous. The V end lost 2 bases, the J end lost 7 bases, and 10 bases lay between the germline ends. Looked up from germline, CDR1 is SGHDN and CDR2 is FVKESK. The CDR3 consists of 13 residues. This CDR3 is CASSQLRANTQYF. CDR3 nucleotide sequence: TGTGCCAGCAGCCAACTCCGGGCGAATACGCAGTATTTT.

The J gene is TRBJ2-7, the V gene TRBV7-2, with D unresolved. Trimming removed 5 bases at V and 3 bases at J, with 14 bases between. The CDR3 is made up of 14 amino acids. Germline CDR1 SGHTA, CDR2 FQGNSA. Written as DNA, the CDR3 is TGTGCCAGCAGCCCGCAGCAGTCGCGCTACGAGCAGTACTTC. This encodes CASSPQQSRYEQYF.

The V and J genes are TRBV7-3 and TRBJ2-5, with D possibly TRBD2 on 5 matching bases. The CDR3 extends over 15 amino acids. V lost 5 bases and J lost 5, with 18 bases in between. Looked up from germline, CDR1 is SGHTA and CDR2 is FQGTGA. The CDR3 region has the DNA TGTGCCAGCAGCCCCGGGAACCAGAAGGTGGAGACCCAGTACTTC. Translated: CASSPGNQKVETQYF.

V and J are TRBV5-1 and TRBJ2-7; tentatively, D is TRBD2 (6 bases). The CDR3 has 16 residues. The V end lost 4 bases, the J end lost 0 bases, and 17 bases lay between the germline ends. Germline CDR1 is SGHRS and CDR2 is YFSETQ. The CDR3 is CASSPRASGFSYEQYF. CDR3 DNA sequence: TGCGCCAGCAGCCCTAGGGCAAGCGGGTTCTCCTACGAGCAGTACTTC.

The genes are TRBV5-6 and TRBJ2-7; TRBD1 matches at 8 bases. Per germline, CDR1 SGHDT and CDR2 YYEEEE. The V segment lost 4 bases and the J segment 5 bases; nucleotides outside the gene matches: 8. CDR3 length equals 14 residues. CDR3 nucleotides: TGTGCCAGCAGCCGACGGACAGGGTTCCACGAGCAGTACTTC. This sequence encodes CASSRRTGFHEQYF.

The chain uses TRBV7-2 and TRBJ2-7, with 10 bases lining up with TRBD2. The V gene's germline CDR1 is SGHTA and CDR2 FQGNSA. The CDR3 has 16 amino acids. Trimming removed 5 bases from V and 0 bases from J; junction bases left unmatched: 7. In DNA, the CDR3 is TGTGCCAGCAGCCGAAGCGGGAGGGAGAGCTCCTACGAGCAGTACTTC. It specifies CASSRSGRESSYEQYF. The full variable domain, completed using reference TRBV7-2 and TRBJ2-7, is GAGVSQSPSNKVTEKGKDVELRCDPISGHTALYWYRQSLGQGLEFLIYFQGNSAPDKSGLPSDRFSAERTGGSVSTLTIQRTQQEDSAVYLCASSRSGRESSYEQYFGPGTRLTVT.

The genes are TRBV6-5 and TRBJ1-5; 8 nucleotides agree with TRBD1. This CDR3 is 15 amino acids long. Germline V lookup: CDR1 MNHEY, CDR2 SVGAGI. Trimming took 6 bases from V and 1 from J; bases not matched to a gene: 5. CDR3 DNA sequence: TGTGCCAGCAGAAACAGGGGGACGAGCAATCAGCCCCAGCATTTT. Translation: CASRNRGTSNQPQHF.

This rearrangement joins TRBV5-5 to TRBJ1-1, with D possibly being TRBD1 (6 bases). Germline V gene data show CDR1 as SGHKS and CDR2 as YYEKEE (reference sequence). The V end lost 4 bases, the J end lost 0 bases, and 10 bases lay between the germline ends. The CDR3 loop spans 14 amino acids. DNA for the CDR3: TGTGCCAGCAGCGGCAGGGGCATGAACACTGAAGCTTTCTTT. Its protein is CASSGRGMNTEAFF.

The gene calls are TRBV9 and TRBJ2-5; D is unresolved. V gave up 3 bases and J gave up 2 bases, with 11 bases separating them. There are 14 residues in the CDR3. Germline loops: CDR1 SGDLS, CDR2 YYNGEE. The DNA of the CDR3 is TGTGCCAGCAGCGAGGCAGCTCAACAAGAGACCCAGTACTTC. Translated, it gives CASSEAAQQETQYF. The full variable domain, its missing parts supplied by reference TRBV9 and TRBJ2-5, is DSGVTQTPKHLITATGQRVTLRCSPRSGDLSVYWYQQSLDQGLQFLIQYYNGEERAKGNILERFSAQQFPDLHSELNLSSLELGDSALYFCASSEAAQQETQYFGPGTRLLVL.